The sequence of this T cell receptor beta chain was determined in a study of long-term antiretroviral therapy in people with HIV. Background on the study: The oldest specimens predate the 2015 immediate-ART recommendation by about a decade. General study points: The blood, collected between the mid-2000s and the late 2010s, was possibly taken under older ART regimens.

Turning to this clone: As yet, its antigen is unknown.

Version v3.0 of the immunoSEQ assay was performed at survey level. What sequencing targeted per sample was 40,000-50,000 T-cell genomes. Sequencing used immunoSEQ multiplex PCR; TCRdb keeps in-frame clones, though not all of them. The table shows 20,000 or so clones, with 80% to 90% occurring only once. V lost 3 bases and J 4 bases, leaving 21 bases between the germline ends. Per the germline V gene, CDR1 is LGHNA and CDR2 is YSLEER. The CDR3 sequence is 18 residues long. The source was unsorted PBMCs, collected 1.9 years after starting antiretroviral therapy. The receptor's source is a woman aged 45-59 years with HIV. This chain links TRBV4-3 with TRBJ1-4; D gene unclear. CDR3 in DNA: TGCGCCAGCAGCCAGTCCCGGGTCTTTTCTGAGAATAATGAAAAACTGTTTTTT. It codes for CASSQSRVFSENNEKLFF.